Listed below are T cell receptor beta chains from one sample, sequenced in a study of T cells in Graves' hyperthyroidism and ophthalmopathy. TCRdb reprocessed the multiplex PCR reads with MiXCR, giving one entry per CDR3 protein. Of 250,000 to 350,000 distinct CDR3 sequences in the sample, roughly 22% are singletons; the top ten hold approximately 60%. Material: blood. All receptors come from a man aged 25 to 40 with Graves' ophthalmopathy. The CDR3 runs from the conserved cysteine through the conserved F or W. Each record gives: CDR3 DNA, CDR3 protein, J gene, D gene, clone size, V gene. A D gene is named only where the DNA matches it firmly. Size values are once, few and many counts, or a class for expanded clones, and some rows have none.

cdr3_nt: TGTGCCAGCAGCTTAGGGTGGGCGGGGTCCAGCACAGATACGCAGTATTTT
cdr3_aa: CASSLGWAGSSTDTQYF
j_call: TRBJ2-3
d_call: -
clone_size: many
v_call: TRBV7-2

cdr3_nt: TGTGCCAGCAGCTTGGGACTAGCGTATTACAATGAGCAGTTCTTC
cdr3_aa: CASSLGLAYYNEQFF
j_call: TRBJ2-1
d_call: TRBD2
clone_size: many
v_call: TRBV11-2

cdr3_nt: TGTGCCAGCAGTCCGGGACAAGAGAGCAATCAGCCCCAGCATTTT
cdr3_aa: CASSPGQESNQPQHF
j_call: TRBJ1-5
d_call: -
clone_size: many
v_call: TRBV2

cdr3_nt: TGTGCCAGCAGTTTCAAGGGGCCCAGGGGGGAGACCCAGTACTTC
cdr3_aa: CASSFKGPRGETQYF
j_call: TRBJ2-5
d_call: TRBD1
clone_size: few
v_call: TRBV11-2

cdr3_nt: TGTGCCTGGGGACTAGCGGGGATCAATGAGCAGTTCTTC
cdr3_aa: CAWGLAGINEQFF
j_call: TRBJ2-1
d_call: TRBD2
clone_size: many
v_call: TRBV30

cdr3_nt: TGTGCCAGCAGCTTAACGGGACTAGTCACAGATACGCAGTATTTT
cdr3_aa: CASSLTGLVTDTQYF
j_call: TRBJ2-3
d_call: TRBD2
clone_size: many
v_call: TRBV7-3

cdr3_nt: TGCAGCGTTCGGCAGGGGGACACTGAAGCTTTCTTT
cdr3_aa: CSVRQGDTEAFF
j_call: TRBJ1-1
d_call: TRBD1
clone_size: -
v_call: TRBV29-1

cdr3_nt: TGTGCCTGGGGAGAAGCGGGAGGGCCGGGGGAGACCCAGTACTTC
cdr3_aa: CAWGEAGGPGETQYF
j_call: TRBJ2-5
d_call: TRBD2
clone_size: many
v_call: TRBV30

cdr3_nt: TGTGCCAGCAGCCCACCAGCGAGCGGGAGTATAAACGGGGAGCTGTTTTTT
cdr3_aa: CASSPPASGSINGELFF
j_call: TRBJ2-2
d_call: TRBD2
clone_size: few
v_call: TRBV11-2

cdr3_nt: TGTGCCAGCAGCGTAGGTCAGGAGTGGTACAATGAGCAGTTCTTC
cdr3_aa: CASSVGQEWYNEQFF
j_call: TRBJ2-1
d_call: -
clone_size: few
v_call: TRBV9

cdr3_nt: TGTGCCAGCACCGAGGCGGGAAACACCATATATTTT
cdr3_aa: CASTEAGNTIYF
j_call: TRBJ1-3
d_call: -
clone_size: few
v_call: TRBV2

cdr3_nt: TGTGCCTGGAGTGTATCAGGGGGGCCGGTCTCCCCTCATGGCTACACCTTC
cdr3_aa: CAWSVSGGPVSPHGYTF
j_call: TRBJ1-2
d_call: TRBD1
clone_size: few
v_call: TRBV30

cdr3_nt: TGTGCCAGCAGCGACAGTGCGGAGGATGAGAAGTACAATGAGCAGTTCTTC
cdr3_aa: CASSDSAEDEKYNEQFF
j_call: TRBJ2-1
d_call: -
clone_size: many
v_call: TRBV28

cdr3_nt: TGCGCCAGCACGGGGACTAGCCGGGCAGATACGCAGTATTTT
cdr3_aa: CASTGTSRADTQYF
j_call: TRBJ2-3
d_call: TRBD2
clone_size: few
v_call: TRBV5-1

cdr3_nt: TGTGCCAGCAGTGACGGGGGAGTGGATGAGCAGTTCTTC
cdr3_aa: CASSDGGVDEQFF
j_call: TRBJ2-1
d_call: -
clone_size: -
v_call: TRBV6-4

cdr3_nt: TGTGCCAGCAGCCTCGCTAGCGGGGCCTACGAGCAGTACTTC
cdr3_aa: CASSLASGAYEQYF
j_call: TRBJ2-7
d_call: TRBD2
clone_size: many
v_call: TRBV6-1

cdr3_nt: TGTGCCAGCAGTTTGGACACCGTCCAACTGTTTTTT
cdr3_aa: CASSLDTVQLFF
j_call: TRBJ1-4
d_call: -
clone_size: few
v_call: TRBV28

cdr3_nt: TGTGCCAGCAGCGTGGGGTCTGGAAACACCATATATTTT
cdr3_aa: CASSVGSGNTIYF
j_call: TRBJ1-3
d_call: -
clone_size: -
v_call: TRBV9

cdr3_nt: TGTGCCAGCAGTTTATCTCTAGCCCGATACACAGATACGCAGTATTTT
cdr3_aa: CASSLSLARYTDTQYF
j_call: TRBJ2-3
d_call: -
clone_size: -
v_call: TRBV27

cdr3_nt: TGCGCCAGCAGCCAAATGACAGAGTACGAGCAGTACTTC
cdr3_aa: CASSQMTEYEQYF
j_call: TRBJ2-7
d_call: -
clone_size: -
v_call: TRBV4-1

cdr3_nt: TGCAGTGCTAGCGCGGGATGGGCGCAGTATTTT
cdr3_aa: CSASAGWAQYF
j_call: TRBJ2-3
d_call: -
clone_size: -
v_call: TRBV20-1

cdr3_nt: TGCGCCAGCAGCCGAACTTCCGCGAACACTGAAGCTTTCTTT
cdr3_aa: CASSRTSANTEAFF
j_call: TRBJ1-1
d_call: -
clone_size: few
v_call: TRBV4-1

cdr3_nt: TGTGCCAGCACCCGAGAGGGTTCTGGAAACACCATATATTTT
cdr3_aa: CASTREGSGNTIYF
j_call: TRBJ1-3
d_call: -
clone_size: -
v_call: TRBV2

cdr3_nt: TGTGCCAGCAGCCCGACAGGGGACGACAATGAGCAGTTCTTC
cdr3_aa: CASSPTGDDNEQFF
j_call: TRBJ2-1
d_call: TRBD1
clone_size: few
v_call: TRBV5-4

cdr3_nt: TGCAGTGCTAGAGATCTACTAGCGGGAGGGAACAATGAGCAGTTCTTC
cdr3_aa: CSARDLLAGGNNEQFF
j_call: TRBJ2-1
d_call: TRBD2
clone_size: -
v_call: TRBV20-1

cdr3_nt: TGTGCCAGCAGTTTATGGGCCTACGTCGGGAGGCCCGTCTTTTCTTCCGAGCAGTACTTC
cdr3_aa: CASSLWAYVGRPVFSSEQYF
j_call: TRBJ2-7
d_call: TRBD2
clone_size: many
v_call: TRBV27

cdr3_nt: TGTGCCATCAGTGAGTCGGGGCCCGGCGGGCAGTACTTC
cdr3_aa: CAISESGPGGQYF
j_call: TRBJ2-7
d_call: -
clone_size: few
v_call: TRBV10-3

cdr3_nt: TGTGCCACCAGTGACCGGACTAGCGGGAGGGCGCGGAATGAGCAGTTCTTC
cdr3_aa: CATSDRTSGRARNEQFF
j_call: TRBJ2-1
d_call: TRBD2
clone_size: many
v_call: TRBV24-1

cdr3_nt: TGTGCCAGCAGCGTCGGACAGGGGGTCACAGATACGCAGTATTTT
cdr3_aa: CASSVGQGVTDTQYF
j_call: TRBJ2-3
d_call: TRBD1
clone_size: -
v_call: TRBV9

cdr3_nt: TGTGCCAGCAGCATCCGGGACAGTGTCTCACCCCTCCACTTT
cdr3_aa: CASSIRDSVSPLHF
j_call: TRBJ1-6
d_call: TRBD1
clone_size: few
v_call: TRBV6-1

cdr3_nt: TGTGCCAGCAGTGAAAGTTCCGGGACGGCGAACACCGGGGAGCTGTTTTTT
cdr3_aa: CASSESSGTANTGELFF
j_call: TRBJ2-2
d_call: -
clone_size: few
v_call: TRBV2

cdr3_nt: TGCAGTGCGGAAGCTGGGCAGGGAGGCCAGCCCCAGCATTTT
cdr3_aa: CSAEAGQGGQPQHF
j_call: TRBJ1-5
d_call: -
clone_size: -
v_call: TRBV20-1

cdr3_nt: TGTGCCAGCAGCTCCCGGGACACAAATGAAAAACTGTTTTTT
cdr3_aa: CASSSRDTNEKLFF
j_call: TRBJ1-4
d_call: -
clone_size: few
v_call: TRBV7-8

cdr3_nt: TGTGCCAGCAGTGGGTATGGCTACACCTTC
cdr3_aa: CASSGYGYTF
j_call: TRBJ1-2
d_call: -
clone_size: -
v_call: TRBV9

cdr3_nt: TGTGCCAGCCGATCTAGCGGGAGACCGATGGGCGGGGAGCTGTTTTTT
cdr3_aa: CASRSSGRPMGGELFF
j_call: TRBJ2-2
d_call: TRBD2
clone_size: few
v_call: TRBV12-3/TRBV12-4

cdr3_nt: TGTGCCAGCAGTGGAGACAGGAGCACAGATACGCAGTATTTT
cdr3_aa: CASSGDRSTDTQYF
j_call: TRBJ2-3
d_call: -
clone_size: many
v_call: TRBV2

cdr3_nt: TGTGCCAGCAGTGTCCGCGGGAGCTCCTACAATGAGCAGTTCTTC
cdr3_aa: CASSVRGSSYNEQFF
j_call: TRBJ2-1
d_call: TRBD2
clone_size: -
v_call: TRBV6-1